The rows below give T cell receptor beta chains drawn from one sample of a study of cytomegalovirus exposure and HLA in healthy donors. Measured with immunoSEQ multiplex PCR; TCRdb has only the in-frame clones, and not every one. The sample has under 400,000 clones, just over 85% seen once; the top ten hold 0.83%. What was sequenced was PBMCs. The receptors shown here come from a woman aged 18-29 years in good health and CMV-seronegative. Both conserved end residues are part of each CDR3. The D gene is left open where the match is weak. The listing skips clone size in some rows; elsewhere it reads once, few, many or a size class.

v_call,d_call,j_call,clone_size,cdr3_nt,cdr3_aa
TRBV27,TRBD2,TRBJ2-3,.,TGTGCCAGCACGAGCGGCGGGAGGGAAACAGATACGCAGTATTTT,CASTSGGRETDTQYF
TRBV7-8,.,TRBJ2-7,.,TGTGCCAGCAGCGTAGGGACAAGCTCCTACGAGCAGTACTTC,CASSVGTSSYEQYF
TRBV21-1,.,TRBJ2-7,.,TGTGCCAGCAGCAAAGCCCCCTGGGTTCGGCCCAGGGGCGAGCAGTACTTC,CASSKAPWVRPRGEQYF
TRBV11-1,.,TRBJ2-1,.,TGTGCCAGCAGCTACGAACTAGCCGACAATGAGCAGTTCTTC,CASSYELADNEQFF
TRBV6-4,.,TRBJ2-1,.,TGTGCCAGCAGTTCGCGCTCGAGGGGGGGGTCCTACAATGAGCAGTTCTTC,CASSSRSRGGSYNEQFF
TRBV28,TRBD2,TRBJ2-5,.,TGTGCCAGCAGTCCGCGCCGGGCCGGCGGGGGAGAGACCCAGTACTTC,CASSPRRAGGGETQYF
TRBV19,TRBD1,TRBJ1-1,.,TGTGCCAGTAGATGGACAGGGGGCCCGGCTTTCTTT,CASRWTGGPAFF
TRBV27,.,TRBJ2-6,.,TGTGCCAGCAGTTTTGTAGGGGTCTCTGGGGCCAACGTCCTGACTTTC,CASSFVGVSGANVLTF
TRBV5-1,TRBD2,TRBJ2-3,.,TGCGCCAGCAGCTTAGAAGCGGGGTTGACAGATACGCAGTATTTT,CASSLEAGLTDTQYF
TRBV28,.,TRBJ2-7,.,TGTGCCAGCAGCCCCCATTATCCTTCCGACAGCCTACACTCCTACGAGCAGTACTTC,CASSPHYPSDSLHSYEQYF
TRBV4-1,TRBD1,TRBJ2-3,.,TGCGCCAGCAGCCTTAGGGACAGGGGATTCACAGATACGCAGTATTTT,CASSLRDRGFTDTQYF
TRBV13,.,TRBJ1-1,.,TGTGCCAGCAGCTTAGCTCGGGACACTGAAGCTTTCTTT,CASSLARDTEAFF
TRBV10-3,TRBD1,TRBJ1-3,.,TGTGCCATCAGTGACCACGACAGGGTCAGCTCTGGAAACACCATATATTTT,CAISDHDRVSSGNTIYF
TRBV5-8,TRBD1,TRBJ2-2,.,TGTGCCAGCAGCTTGCGACAGGGGGGTAACACCGGGGAGCTGTTTTTT,CASSLRQGGNTGELFF
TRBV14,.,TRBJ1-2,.,TGTGCCAGCAGCCATCTAATTTCAGGGGACCCAGACTATGGCTACACCTTC,CASSHLISGDPDYGYTF
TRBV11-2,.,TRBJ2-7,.,TGTGCCAGCAGATCCCTTAGAGATTCGGGCGAGCAGTACTTC,CASRSLRDSGEQYF
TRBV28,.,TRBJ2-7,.,TGTGCCAGCAGTTCAACTTATTCCGGCGAGCAGTACTTC,CASSSTYSGEQYF
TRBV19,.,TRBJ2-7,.,TGTGCCAGTAATCCCGGGACATTCTCCTACGAGCAGTACTTC,CASNPGTFSYEQYF
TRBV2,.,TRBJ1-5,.,TGTGCCAGCAAAGAGGAGGCTAGCAATCAGCCCCAGCATTTT,CASKEEASNQPQHF
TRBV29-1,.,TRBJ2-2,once,TGCAGCGTGAGGGCGGGCACGAACACCGGGGAGCTGTTTTTT,CSVRAGTNTGELFF
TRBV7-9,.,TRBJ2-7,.,TGTGCCAGCAGCTCAGATAGACAGGACTCCTACGAGCAGTACTTC,CASSSDRQDSYEQYF
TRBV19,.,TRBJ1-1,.,TGTGCCAGTAATCCAGGGAACACTGAAGCTTTCTTT,CASNPGNTEAFF
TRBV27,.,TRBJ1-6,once,TGTGCCACCAATTCCGGACAGTCTAATTCACCCCTCCACTTT,CATNSGQSNSPLHF
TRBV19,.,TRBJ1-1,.,TGTGCCAGTAGTATAGATAAAGGAGGGGTCGCTTTCTTT,CASSIDKGGVAFF
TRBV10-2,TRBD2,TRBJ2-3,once,TGCGCCAGCAGTGAGCCTCGGACTAGCAGAAGCACAGATACGCAGTATTTT,CASSEPRTSRSTDTQYF
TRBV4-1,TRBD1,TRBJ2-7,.,TGCGCCAGCAGCCCCAAGGGGACAGGGAACTACGAGCAGTACTTC,CASSPKGTGNYEQYF
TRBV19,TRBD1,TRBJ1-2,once,TGTGCCAGTAGTATAGTTATCCGGGACAGAAAACGGGACTATGGCTACACCTTC,CASSIVIRDRKRDYGYTF
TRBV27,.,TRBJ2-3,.,TGTGCCAGCGCCCCCCGCGACTGGCACATCGGGTATTTT,CASAPRDWHIGYF
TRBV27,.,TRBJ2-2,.,TGTGCCAGCAGTTTAGCCAGGACCGGGGAGCTGTTTTTT,CASSLARTGELFF
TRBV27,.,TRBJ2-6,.,TGTGCCAGCAGCCTTAACCTCGGGGGGGCCAACGTCCTGACTTTC,CASSLNLGGANVLTF
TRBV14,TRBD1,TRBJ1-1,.,TGTGCCAGCAGCTCAGGGGGAACAGATTTGAACACTGAAGCTTTCTTT,CASSSGGTDLNTEAFF
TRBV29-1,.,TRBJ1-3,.,TGCAGCGCCGCGGGACGGTCCCCCGGAAACACCATATATTTT,CSAAGRSPGNTIYF
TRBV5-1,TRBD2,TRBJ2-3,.,TGCGCCAGCAGCCCGGGAGGGCCACAGTATACGGATACGCAGTATTTT,CASSPGGPQYTDTQYF
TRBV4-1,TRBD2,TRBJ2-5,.,TGCGCCAGCAGCCCCGACCGAGCGGGAACAGAGACCCAGTACTTC,CASSPDRAGTETQYF
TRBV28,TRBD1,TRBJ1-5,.,TGTGCCAGCAGTTTGAGTCAGGGGGCAAATCAGCCCCAGCATTTT,CASSLSQGANQPQHF
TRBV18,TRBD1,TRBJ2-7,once,TGTGCCAGCTCATCCCCGGGACAGGACTACGAGCAGTACTTC,CASSSPGQDYEQYF
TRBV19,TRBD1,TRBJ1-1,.,TGTGCCAGTATCCCGGCAGCGGCAGGGGGTACTGAAGCTTTCTTT,CASIPAAAGGTEAFF
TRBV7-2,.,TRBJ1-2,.,TGTGCCAGCAGCTTAGTTCCAGGCCTCGACCGAGACGGCTACACCTTC,CASSLVPGLDRDGYTF
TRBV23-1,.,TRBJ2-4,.,TGCGCCAGCAGCAGACTAATCCTCAAAAACATTCAGTACTTC,CASSRLILKNIQYF
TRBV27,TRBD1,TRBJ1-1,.,TGTGCCAGCAGTTCGCGGACAGGGTTGAACACTGAAGCTTTCTTT,CASSSRTGLNTEAFF
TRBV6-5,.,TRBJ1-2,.,TGTGCCAGCAGCCCTACAGCTAACTATGGCTACACCTTC,CASSPTANYGYTF
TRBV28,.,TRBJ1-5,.,TGTGCCAGCAGTTCAACAGCGGGAGGCAATCAGCCCCAGCATTTT,CASSSTAGGNQPQHF
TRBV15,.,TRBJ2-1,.,TGTGCCACCAGACCGAGGGGGGGTACCTCCTACAATGAGCAGTTCTTC,CATRPRGGTSYNEQFF
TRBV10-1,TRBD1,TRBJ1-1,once,TGCGCCAGCAGTGGGACAGGCCCTATAGTTGGAGCTTTCTTT,CASSGTGPIVGAFF
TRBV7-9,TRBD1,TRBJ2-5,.,TGTGCCGGGGATAGCCGGGACAGGGAGACCCAGTACTTC,CAGDSRDRETQYF
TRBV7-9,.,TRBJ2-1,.,TGTGCCAGCAGCTTAGAATCCCTGGGCCCCTTAGAGTTCTTC,CASSLESLGPLEFF
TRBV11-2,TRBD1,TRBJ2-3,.,TGTGCCAGCAGCTTTAGGGCAGGGGGTGCTGCGCAGTATTTT,CASSFRAGGAAQYF
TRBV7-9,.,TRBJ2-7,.,TGTGCCAGCAGCTTACCAGGGATATTCTACGAGCAGTACTTC,CASSLPGIFYEQYF
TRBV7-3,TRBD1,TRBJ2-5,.,TGTGCCAGCAGCCCCGACAGGGGGGAGACCCAGTACTTC,CASSPDRGETQYF
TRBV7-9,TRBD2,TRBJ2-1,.,TGTGCCAGCAGCTTAGCGGGGCGGGAGGGCCTCAGTGAGCAGTTCTTC,CASSLAGREGLSEQFF